The rows below give T cell receptor beta chains drawn from one sample of a study of blood T cell repertoires in COVID-19. Generated by immunoSEQ multiplex PCR, the TCRdb table keeps only in-frame clones and is missing some. Of 95,000 to 100,000 clones listed, 65% to 90% are singletons. The specimen sequenced was peripheral blood. The source of these receptors is a man at least 80 years old with acute or convalescent COVID-19. The conserved cysteine and the conserved F or W are not part of the CDR3 here. The D gene is left open where the match is weak.

v_gene: TRBV19; d_gene: -; j_gene: TRBJ1-1; CDR3aa: ASSRGTGVNTEAF
v_gene: TRBV3-1/TRBV3-2; d_gene: TRBD2; j_gene: TRBJ2-1; CDR3aa: ASSQPFKLAGYNEQF
v_gene: TRBV6-5; d_gene: TRBD1; j_gene: TRBJ2-2; CDR3aa: ASSLGQGQTGELF
v_gene: TRBV2; d_gene: -; j_gene: TRBJ2-7; CDR3aa: ASSEGRIPYEQY
v_gene: TRBV11-2; d_gene: -; j_gene: TRBJ1-1; CDR3aa: ASSPGQLPNTEAF
v_gene: TRBV11-2; d_gene: -; j_gene: TRBJ2-3; CDR3aa: ASSLEGVGDTQY
v_gene: TRBV18; d_gene: TRBD1; j_gene: TRBJ1-1; CDR3aa: ASSPRAGQGDEAF
v_gene: TRBV2; d_gene: -; j_gene: TRBJ1-2; CDR3aa: ASSDRESYGYT
v_gene: TRBV6-5; d_gene: TRBD2; j_gene: TRBJ2-1; CDR3aa: ASSLTSGPYNEQF
v_gene: TRBV3-1/TRBV3-2; d_gene: -; j_gene: TRBJ2-7; CDR3aa: ASSQDQRRALEQY
v_gene: TRBV4-3; d_gene: TRBD2; j_gene: TRBJ2-7; CDR3aa: ASSQPTSGRSYEQY
v_gene: TRBV28; d_gene: TRBD1; j_gene: TRBJ1-6; CDR3aa: ASGQGVAYNSPLH
v_gene: TRBV24-1; d_gene: -; j_gene: TRBJ2-1; CDR3aa: ATSDPGLGSSYNEQF
v_gene: TRBV29-1; d_gene: -; j_gene: TRBJ2-1; CDR3aa: SVDSSGLNEQF
v_gene: TRBV9; d_gene: -; j_gene: TRBJ2-1; CDR3aa: ASSVGGVVLDEQF
v_gene: TRBV7-8; d_gene: -; j_gene: TRBJ1-4; CDR3aa: ASSIRNRATNEKLF
v_gene: TRBV28; d_gene: TRBD1; j_gene: TRBJ1-2; CDR3aa: ASRPGGNYGYT
v_gene: TRBV2; d_gene: -; j_gene: TRBJ2-5; CDR3aa: ASSEPGIETQY
v_gene: TRBV19; d_gene: -; j_gene: TRBJ2-5; CDR3aa: ASSIGSGAETQY
v_gene: TRBV19; d_gene: TRBD1; j_gene: TRBJ2-7; CDR3aa: ATSGQIFYEQY
v_gene: TRBV21-1; d_gene: -; j_gene: TRBJ2-5; CDR3aa: ASSRFSRAVSIETQY
v_gene: TRBV29-1; d_gene: -; j_gene: TRBJ1-1; CDR3aa: SVGGGSTEAF
v_gene: TRBV19; d_gene: TRBD2; j_gene: TRBJ2-3; CDR3aa: ASKASGKHTQY
v_gene: TRBV6-2/TRBV6-3; d_gene: TRBD1; j_gene: TRBJ2-7; CDR3aa: ASSYFVRDRELSYEQY
v_gene: TRBV29-1; d_gene: TRBD2; j_gene: TRBJ2-7; CDR3aa: SVGGTSGSFTAYEQY
v_gene: TRBV15; d_gene: TRBD1; j_gene: TRBJ1-6; CDR3aa: ATSTGQGDSPLH
v_gene: TRBV9; d_gene: TRBD2; j_gene: TRBJ2-5; CDR3aa: ASSPLGLAGGPETQY
v_gene: TRBV6-5; d_gene: -; j_gene: TRBJ1-5; CDR3aa: ASSLDFNSNQPQH
v_gene: TRBV27; d_gene: TRBD1; j_gene: TRBJ1-3; CDR3aa: ASSDRVTGNTIY
v_gene: TRBV7-2; d_gene: -; j_gene: TRBJ2-7; CDR3aa: ASSLGAKGAHEQY
v_gene: TRBV6-5; d_gene: -; j_gene: TRBJ2-7; CDR3aa: ASSRSPNYEQY
v_gene: TRBV9; d_gene: -; j_gene: TRBJ2-3; CDR3aa: ASSPGLTDTQY
v_gene: TRBV29-1; d_gene: TRBD1; j_gene: TRBJ1-2; CDR3aa: SVATGGGYT
v_gene: TRBV9; d_gene: TRBD1; j_gene: TRBJ2-7; CDR3aa: ASSVEGQSSYEQY
v_gene: TRBV5-1; d_gene: TRBD1; j_gene: TRBJ2-2; CDR3aa: ASSSTGQGNTGELF
v_gene: TRBV19; d_gene: TRBD1; j_gene: TRBJ1-1; CDR3aa: ASSLTSTGFLTEAF
v_gene: TRBV5-1; d_gene: TRBD2; j_gene: TRBJ2-3; CDR3aa: ASSVGLAGVEVTQY
v_gene: TRBV28; d_gene: -; j_gene: TRBJ1-3; CDR3aa: ASSQGGSGNTIY
v_gene: TRBV2; d_gene: -; j_gene: TRBJ2-7; CDR3aa: ASSEARYEQY
v_gene: TRBV24-1; d_gene: -; j_gene: TRBJ2-3; CDR3aa: ATAPTRREGADTQY
v_gene: TRBV19; d_gene: -; j_gene: TRBJ1-1; CDR3aa: ASSIGGVNTEAF
v_gene: TRBV27; d_gene: TRBD2; j_gene: TRBJ2-2; CDR3aa: ASSRHLMTSGSTGELF
v_gene: TRBV5-1; d_gene: TRBD2; j_gene: TRBJ2-1; CDR3aa: ASSLGAGWDRNEQF
v_gene: TRBV27; d_gene: -; j_gene: TRBJ1-3; CDR3aa: ASSFNSGNTIY
v_gene: TRBV3-1/TRBV3-2; d_gene: TRBD2; j_gene: TRBJ2-3; CDR3aa: ASSQETSGRITDTQY
v_gene: TRBV15; d_gene: -; j_gene: TRBJ2-1; CDR3aa: ATSRGSRYSYNEQF
v_gene: TRBV30; d_gene: -; j_gene: TRBJ2-1; CDR3aa: AWSRDSRYNEQF
v_gene: TRBV6-5; d_gene: -; j_gene: TRBJ2-3; CDR3aa: ASRYTLASDTQY
v_gene: TRBV4-3; d_gene: TRBD2; j_gene: TRBJ2-1; CDR3aa: ASSQLAGVRNEQF
v_gene: TRBV28; d_gene: -; j_gene: TRBJ2-1; CDR3aa: ASSSLKGDNEQF
v_gene: TRBV5-5; d_gene: TRBD2; j_gene: TRBJ2-7; CDR3aa: ASSLGTSVDYEQY
v_gene: TRBV2; d_gene: -; j_gene: TRBJ1-3; CDR3aa: ASTQGSGNTIY